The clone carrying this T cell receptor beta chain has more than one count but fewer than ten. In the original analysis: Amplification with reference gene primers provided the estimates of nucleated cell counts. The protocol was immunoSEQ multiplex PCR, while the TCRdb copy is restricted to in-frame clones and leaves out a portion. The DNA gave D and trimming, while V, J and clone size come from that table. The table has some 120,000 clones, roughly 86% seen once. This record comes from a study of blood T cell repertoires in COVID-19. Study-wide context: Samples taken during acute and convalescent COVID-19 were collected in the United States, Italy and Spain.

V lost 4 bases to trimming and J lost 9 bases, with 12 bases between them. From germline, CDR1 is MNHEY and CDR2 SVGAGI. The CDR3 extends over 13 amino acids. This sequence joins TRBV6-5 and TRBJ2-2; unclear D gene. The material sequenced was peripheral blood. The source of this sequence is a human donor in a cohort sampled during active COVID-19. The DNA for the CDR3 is TGTGCCAGCAGTTCCCAACTGAATCGGGAGCTGTTTTTT. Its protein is CASSSQLNRELFF.